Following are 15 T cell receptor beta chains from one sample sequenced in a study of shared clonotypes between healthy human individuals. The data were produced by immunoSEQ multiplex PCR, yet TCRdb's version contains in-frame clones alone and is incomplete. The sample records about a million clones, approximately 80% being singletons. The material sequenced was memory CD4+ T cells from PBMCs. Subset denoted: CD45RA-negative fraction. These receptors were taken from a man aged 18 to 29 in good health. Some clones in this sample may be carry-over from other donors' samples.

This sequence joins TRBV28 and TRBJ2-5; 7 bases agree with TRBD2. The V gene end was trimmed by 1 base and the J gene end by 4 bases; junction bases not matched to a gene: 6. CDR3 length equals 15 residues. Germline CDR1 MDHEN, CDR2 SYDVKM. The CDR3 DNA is TGTGCCAGCAGTTTATTGGGGAGGGTGCGAGAGACCCAGTACTTC. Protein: CASSLLGRVRETQYF.

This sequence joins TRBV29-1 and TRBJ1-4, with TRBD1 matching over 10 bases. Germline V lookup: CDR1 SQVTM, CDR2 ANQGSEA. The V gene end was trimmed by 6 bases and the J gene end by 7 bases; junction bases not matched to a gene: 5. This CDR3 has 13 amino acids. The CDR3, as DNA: TGCAGCGTCGCGACAGGGGGCAGTGAAAAACTGTTTTTT. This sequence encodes CSVATGGSEKLFF. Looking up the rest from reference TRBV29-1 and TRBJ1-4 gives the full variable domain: SAVISQKPSRDICQRGTSLTIQCQVDSQVTMMFWYRQQPGQSLTLIATANQGSEATYESGFVIDKFPISRPNLTFSTLTVSNMSPEDSSIYLCSVATGGSEKLFFGSGTQLSVL.

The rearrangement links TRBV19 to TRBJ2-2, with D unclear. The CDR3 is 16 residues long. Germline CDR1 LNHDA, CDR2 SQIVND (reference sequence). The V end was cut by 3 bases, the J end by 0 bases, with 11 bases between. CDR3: CASSIRAVANTGELFF. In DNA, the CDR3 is TGTGCCAGTAGTATTCGGGCTGTTGCGAACACCGGGGAGCTGTTTTTT. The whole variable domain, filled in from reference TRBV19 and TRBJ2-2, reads DGGITQSPKYLFRKEGQNVTLSCEQNLNHDAMYWYRQDPGQGLRLIYYSQIVNDFQKGDIAEGYSVSREKKESFPLTVTSAQKNPTAFYLCASSIRAVANTGELFFGEGSRLTVL.

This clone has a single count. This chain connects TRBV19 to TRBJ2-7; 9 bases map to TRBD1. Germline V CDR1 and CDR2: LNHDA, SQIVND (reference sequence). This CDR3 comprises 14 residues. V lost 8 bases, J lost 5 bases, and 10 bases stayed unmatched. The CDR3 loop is CASGPGQGGNEQYF. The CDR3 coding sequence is TGTGCCAGTGGCCCGGGACAGGGAGGGAACGAGCAGTACTTC.

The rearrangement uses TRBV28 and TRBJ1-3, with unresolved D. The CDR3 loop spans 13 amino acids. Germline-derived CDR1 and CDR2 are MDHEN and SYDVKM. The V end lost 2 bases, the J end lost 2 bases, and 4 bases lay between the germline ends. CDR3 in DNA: TGTGCCAGCAGTTTACACACTGGAAACACCATATATTTT. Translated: CASSLHTGNTIYF.

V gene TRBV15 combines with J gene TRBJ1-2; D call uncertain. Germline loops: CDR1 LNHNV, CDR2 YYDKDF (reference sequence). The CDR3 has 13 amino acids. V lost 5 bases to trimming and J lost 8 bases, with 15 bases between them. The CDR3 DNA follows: TGTGCCACCAGCGAAACCGTGGGCCTCGGCTACACCTTC. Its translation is CATSETVGLGYTF.

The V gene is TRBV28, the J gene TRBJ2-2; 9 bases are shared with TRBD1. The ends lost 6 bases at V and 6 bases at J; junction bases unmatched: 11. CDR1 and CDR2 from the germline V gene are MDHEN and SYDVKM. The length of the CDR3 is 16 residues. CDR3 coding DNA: TGTGCCAGCAGAGGCATTACAGGGGGCATCGCCGGGGAGCTGTTTTTT. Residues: CASRGITGGIAGELFF.

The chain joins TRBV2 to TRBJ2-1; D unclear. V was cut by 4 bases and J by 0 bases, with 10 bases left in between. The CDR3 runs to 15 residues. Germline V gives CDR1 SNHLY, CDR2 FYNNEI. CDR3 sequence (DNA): TGTGCCAGCAGTGTTTACCCGAGCTCCTACAATGAGCAGTTCTTC. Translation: CASSVYPSSYNEQFF.

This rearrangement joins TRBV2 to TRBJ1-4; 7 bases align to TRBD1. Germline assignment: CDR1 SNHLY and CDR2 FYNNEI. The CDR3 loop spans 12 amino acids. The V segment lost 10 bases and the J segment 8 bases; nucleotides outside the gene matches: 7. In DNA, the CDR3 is TGTGCCACCCAGGGGGTAGGGGAAAAACTGTTTTTT. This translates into CATQGVGEKLFF.

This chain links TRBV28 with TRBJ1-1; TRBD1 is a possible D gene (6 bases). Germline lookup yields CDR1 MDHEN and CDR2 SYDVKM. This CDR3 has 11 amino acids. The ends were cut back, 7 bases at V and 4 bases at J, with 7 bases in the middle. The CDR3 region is CASMTGTEAFF. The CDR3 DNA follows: TGTGCCAGCATGACAGGCACTGAAGCTTTCTTT. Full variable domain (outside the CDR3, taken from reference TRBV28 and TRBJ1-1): DVKVTQSSRYLVKRTGEKVFLECVQDMDHENMFWYRQDPGLGLRLIYFSYDVKMKEKGDIPEGYSVSREKKERFSLILESASTNQTSMYLCASMTGTEAFFGQGTRLTVV.

The CDR3 nucleotides are TGCGCCAGCAGCGCCCGGGGACTACCTTACTACAATGAGCAGTTCTTC. Amino acid sequence: CASSARGLPYYNEQFF. The rearrangement uses TRBV5-1 and TRBJ2-1, with TRBD2 matching over 7 bases. This CDR3 contains 16 residues. Losses at the gene ends were 4 bases for V and 3 bases for J; bases not matched to a gene: 10. Germline V gene data show CDR1 as SGHRS and CDR2 as YFSETQ.

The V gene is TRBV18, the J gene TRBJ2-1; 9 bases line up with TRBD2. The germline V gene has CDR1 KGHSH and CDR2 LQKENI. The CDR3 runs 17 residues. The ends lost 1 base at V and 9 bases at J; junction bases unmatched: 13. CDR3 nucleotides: TGTGCCAGCTCACCACTTGCGGGAGGGGTTGGACTTGTTGAGCAGTTCTTC. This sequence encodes CASSPLAGGVGLVEQFF.

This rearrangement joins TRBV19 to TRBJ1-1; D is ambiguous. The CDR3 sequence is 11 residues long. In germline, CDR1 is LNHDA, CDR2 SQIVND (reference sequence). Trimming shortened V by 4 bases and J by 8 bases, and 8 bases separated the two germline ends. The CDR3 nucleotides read TGTGCCAGTAGTAGCCAAAGGGAAGCTTTCTTT. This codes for CASSSQREAFF.

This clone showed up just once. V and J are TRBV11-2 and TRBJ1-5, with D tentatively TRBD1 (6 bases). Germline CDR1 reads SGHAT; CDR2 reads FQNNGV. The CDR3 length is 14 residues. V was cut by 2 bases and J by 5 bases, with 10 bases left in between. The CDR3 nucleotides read TGTGCCAGCAGCTTATTCTCAGGGGATCAGCCCCAGCATTTT. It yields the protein CASSLFSGDQPQHF. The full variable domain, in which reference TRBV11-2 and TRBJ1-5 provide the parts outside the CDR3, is EAGVAQSPRYKIIEKRQSVAFWCNPISGHATLYWYQQILGQGPKLLIQFQNNGVVDDSQLPKDRFSAERLKGVDSTLKIQPAKLEDSAVYLCASSLFSGDQPQHFGDGTRLSIL.

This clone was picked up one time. The CDR3 spells CASSPVGTPLYEQYF. CDR3 DNA sequence: TGTGCCAGCAGCCCCGTAGGCACTCCCCTCTACGAGCAGTACTTC. The V call is TRBV7-6, the J call TRBJ2-7; no definite D call. CDR1 is SGHVS, CDR2 FNYEAQ, per germline. The V gene lost 5 bases and the J gene lost 3 bases, with 17 bases spanning the gap. This CDR3 comprises 15 residues.